The 8 T cell receptor beta chains below were found in one sample sequenced in a study of human T cells and chemical hapten exposure. In TCRdb, the RACE reads were re-called with MiXCR into one record per CDR3 protein. The profile shows around 53,000 distinct CDR3 sequences, 8% to 9.5% of them singletons. Stated time point: patch test 1, 2 weeks after DPC sensitization. The treatment here: therapeutic diphenylcyclopropenone sensitization with weekly scalp DPC. The sample consisted of whole blood, taken in connection with sensitization to the hapten diphenylcyclopropenone (DPC). All receptors come from a woman in her 50s with alopecia areata. Some clones in this sample may be carry-over from other donors' samples.

The chain combines TRBV7-9 with TRBJ2-3; TRBD1 aligns across 9 bases. Unmatched junction bases numbered 8, after V lost 1 base and J lost 6 bases. The CDR3 spans 16 residues. From germline, CDR1 is SEHNR and CDR2 FQNEAQ (reference sequence). The CDR3 DNA sequence: TGTGCCAGCAGCTTAGAACAGGGGGCGCGGATGGATACGCAGTATTTT. It is translated as CASSLEQGARMDTQYF.

This clonotype was found a few times. The chain uses TRBV29-1 and TRBJ2-7; TRBD1 agrees at 7 bases. CDR1 is SQVTM and CDR2 is ANQGSEA in the germline V gene. The CDR3 consists of 12 residues. With 7 bases clipped from V and 0 bases from J, the junction kept 3 bases outside the gene matches. CDR3 sequence (DNA): TGCAGCGCCCGGGACAGCTCCTACGAGCAGTACTTC. Translation: CSARDSSYEQYF.

For the CDR3, the DNA is TGCGCCAGCAGCTTGTCGGGACAAGGACGGCACACTGAAGCTTTCTTT. It specifies CASSLSGQGRHTEAFF. The chain has TRBV5-1 and TRBJ1-1, with D possibly matching TRBD1 (6 bases). V gave up 1 base and J gave up 3 bases, with 16 bases separating them. The CDR3 is 16 amino acids. Germline CDR1 is SGHRS and CDR2 is YFSETQ.

In its sample, this clonotype was seen many times. V gene TRBV28 combines with J gene TRBJ1-2; D call uncertain. CDR1 and CDR2 from the germline V gene are MDHEN and SYDVKM. V lost 5 bases and J 4 bases, leaving 11 bases between the germline ends. This CDR3 contains 13 residues. The CDR3 spells CASSTTASYGYTF. The CDR3 DNA is TGTGCCAGCAGTACTACAGCCTCCTATGGCTACACCTTC.

This clonotype was counted at least ten times. This chain uses TRBV20-1 with TRBJ2-7, with D perhaps matching TRBD2 (6 bases). Trimming removed 5 bases at V and 0 bases at J, with 14 bases between. The CDR3 sequence is 14 residues long. CDR1 is DFQATT, CDR2 SNEGSKA, per germline (reference sequence). The CDR3 nucleotides read TGCAGTGCTGAGAAGCGGGCGTCCTCCTACGAGCAGTACTTC. Protein: CSAEKRASSYEQYF.

V and J are TRBV20-1 and TRBJ2-1; 11 bases map to TRBD2. The J segment lost 8 bases and the V segment lost 1 base, leaving 4 bases of the junction unmatched. The length of the CDR3 is 14 residues. The germline V gene encodes CDR1 DFQATT and CDR2 SNEGSKA (reference sequence). The CDR3 coding sequence is TGCAGTGCTAGAGTAGCGGGAGGGCCTGATGAGCAGTTCTTC. Translated: CSARVAGGPDEQFF.

The chain couples TRBV20-1 to TRBJ1-2, with 8 bases aligning to TRBD1. CDR1 and CDR2 (germline): DFQATT, SNEGSKA (reference sequence). Unmatched junction bases numbered 6, after V lost 3 bases and J lost 6 bases. The CDR3 covers 13 residues. CDR3 residues: CSASGRRGHGYTF. The CDR3 nucleotides read TGCAGTGCTAGCGGTCGCAGGGGGCATGGCTACACCTTC.

The gene calls are TRBV29-1 and TRBJ2-3; TRBD1 agrees at 8 bases. J was trimmed by 6 bases and V by 8 bases; bases with no gene match: 10. The CDR3 is 13 amino acids. Germline CDR1 reads SQVTM; CDR2 reads ANQGSEA. The CDR3 DNA reads TGCAGCCTAATCTCAGGGGGCCCCGATACGCAGTATTTT. It specifies CSLISGGPDTQYF.